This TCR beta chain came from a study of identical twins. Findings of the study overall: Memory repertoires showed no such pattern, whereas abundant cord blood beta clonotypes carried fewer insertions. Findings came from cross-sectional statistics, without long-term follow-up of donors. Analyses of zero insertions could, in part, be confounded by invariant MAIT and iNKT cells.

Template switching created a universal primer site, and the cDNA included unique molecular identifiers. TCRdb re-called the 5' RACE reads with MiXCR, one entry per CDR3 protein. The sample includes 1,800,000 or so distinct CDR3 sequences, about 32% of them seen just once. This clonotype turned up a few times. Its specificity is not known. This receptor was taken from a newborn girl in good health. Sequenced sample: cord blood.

This CDR3 is CATSAMYQETQYF. The DNA of the CDR3 is TGTGCCACCAGTGCCATGTACCAAGAGACCCAGTACTTC. V usage is TRBV24-1 and J usage is TRBJ2-5; D remains ambiguous. The CDR3 totals 13 residues. Trimming stripped 5 bases from V and 0 bases from J, with 6 bases between. Germline CDR1 is KGHDR and CDR2 is SFDVKD.